This TCR beta chain was recorded in a study of blood T cell repertoires in COVID-19 (dated by TCRdb to the early 2020s). Describing the broader study: Collaborator samples came from the United States, Italy and Spain and covered acute and convalescent phases of COVID-19. The material from the prospective study consisted of cDNA or gDNA derived from T cells, B-cell-depleted T cells, or PBMCs. Deeply sampled blood TCRbeta repertoires from subjects exposed to, actively infected with, or recovered from COVID-19 were included in the dataset. The repertoires were released in a freely available public database intended as a resource for research on the immune response to SARS-CoV-2. The samples were drawn from two sources: the first 160 participants of the ongoing ImmuneRACE study, and some 1,300 subjects contributed by 6 global collaborators. The sample metadata nearly always contained a de-identified subject ID, COVID-19 status, age in years and sex. Where available, HLA class I and class II types were taken from metadata supplied by the sample provider and were not determined by assay-based typing. The study at large found these results: How much clinical and demographic metadata was included differed by source and by participant, and the metadata was provided uncurated.

The immunoSEQ Assay, a bias-controlled multiplex PCR, was used to amplify TCRbeta CDR3 regions from genomic DNA. Under the source paper's analysis protocol: The number of nucleated cells in each sample was estimated from the amplification of reference gene primers within the assay. To quantify the absolute abundance of each unique TCRbeta CDR3 rearrangement, sequence reads were collapsed and filtered. Productive Simpson clonality was computed per sample as the square root of Simpson's diversity index over productive rearrangements. This is the immuneACCESS table as TCRdb keeps it, with only in-frame sequences that have V and J called. A part of the clones is gone; compared with another copy, unresolved V genes explain less than half, and the rest is unexplained. Clone size and the V and J calls come from that table; the DNA yielded D and trimming. This sample is represented by approximately 160,000 clones; 85% to 90% of them were singletons. Roughly 4.1% of the sample goes to the ten largest clones.

For this clone: The target of this receptor is not known. The record has no base qualities; no much larger clone is one base away.

CDR1 SGHKS and CDR2 YYEKEE were looked up in the germline V gene (reference sequence). V sheds 0 bases and J sheds 5 bases, leaving 15 bases between their ends. The CDR3 starts with the cysteine, ends with the phenylalanine, and has 15 residues. The CDR3 DNA has 45 bases and is translated from base 1. The collaborating institutions used their own protocols to collect whole blood in K2EDTA tubes. For TCRbeta analysis, collaborators shipped samples in one of three forms: frozen whole blood, isolated PBMCs, or DNA extracted from either of those sample types. The chain is made from TRBV5-5 and TRBJ2-7; the D segment could be TRBD1, given 5 matching bases. The TCR comes from a woman in her sixties or seventies with acute or convalescent COVID-19. Sequencing was carried out using peripheral blood. Here the CDR3 is given as CASSLAGARADEQYF. DNA sequence: TGTGCCAGCAGCTTGGCGGGTGCCAGGGCTGACGAGCAGTACTTC. Here the CDR3 is joined to the reference TRBV5-5 and TRBJ2-7 genes, and the full variable domain is: DAGVTQSPTHLIKTRGQQVTLRCSPISGHKSVSWYQQVLGQGPQFIFQYYEKEERGRGNFPDRFSARQFPNYSSELNVNALLLGDSALYLCASSLAGARADEQYFGPGTRLTVT.